This section outlines one T cell receptor (beta chain) sequence together with its context. The sample originates from a study of blood T cell repertoires in COVID-19. Germline V gene lookup returns CDR1 LNHDA and CDR2 SQIVND (reference sequence). Trimming stripped 2 bases from V and 2 bases from J, with 7 bases between. The CDR3 runs to 13 residues. How the authors handled the data: By means of reference gene primer amplification, nucleated cell counts were estimated. Here immunoSEQ multiplex PCR was the method, and the copy in TCRdb shows in-frame clones only, minus some. V and J calls and clone size follow that table, whereas D and trimming were derived from the DNA. In the table there are some 96,000 clones, roughly 84% of which are singletons.

The chain joins TRBV19 to TRBJ2-7; D unresolved. The TCR comes from a human donor in a cohort sampled during active COVID-19. Input material: peripheral blood. The CDR3 here is CASSIQVTYEQYF. The CDR3 region has the DNA TGTGCCAGTAGTATACAGGTAACCTACGAGCAGTACTTC.